This is a list of T cell receptor beta chains from one sample in a study of beta chain features in type 1 diabetes. Generated by immunoSEQ multiplex PCR, the TCRdb table keeps only in-frame clones and is missing some. The repertoire has roughly 500,000 clones, about an eighth of them found once; the top ten carry approximately 0.05%. The material sequenced was naive CD4+ T cells from blood. These receptors all stem from a young woman in good health. Both conserved end residues are part of each CDR3.

v_gene	j_gene	CDR3aa
TRBV7-2	TRBJ1-2	CASSFRGDYGYTF
TRBV5-4	TRBJ2-1	CASSSRTGGGNEQFF
TRBV5-4	TRBJ2-5	CASSLHQGGGETQYF
TRBV18	TRBJ1-1	CASSLGTGSTTEAFF
TRBV7-6	TRBJ2-2	CASSVRQGANTGELFF
TRBV19	TRBJ1-1	CASSIGPGRITEAFF
TRBV6-5	TRBJ2-1	CASRTVAYNEQFF
TRBV6-6	TRBJ1-5	CASRGQGFGQPQHF
TRBV5-1	TRBJ2-3	CASSPSGGSGDTQYF
TRBV7-9	TRBJ1-2	CASSPWEAYGYTF